Below, 11 T cell receptor beta chains from the same sample are listed, as sequenced in a study of cytomegalovirus exposure and HLA in healthy donors. The PCR used 60 Vbeta and 13 Jbeta primers. Here immunoSEQ multiplex PCR was the method, and the copy in TCRdb shows in-frame clones only, minus some. This table has 65,000 to 85,000 clones, under 80% appearing once. The specimen sequenced was PBMCs. All receptors derive from a man aged 55 to 70 in good health and CMV-seropositive.

The rearrangement uses TRBV11-2 and TRBJ2-7; D might be TRBD1 (5 bases). Germline values: CDR1 SGHAT, CDR2 FQNNGV. The CDR3 loop spans 14 amino acids. Trimming left V 4 bases short and J 2 bases short, with 12 bases between. The CDR3, as DNA: TGTGCCAGCAGCTCGTGGGGCGGCCCCTACGAGCAGTACTTC. It specifies CASSSWGGPYEQYF.

With regard to this clone: A junction boundary mismatches the germline segment, possibly from a read error. The chain uses TRBV7-9 and TRBJ2-7; D is unresolved. Germline CDR1 is SEHNR and CDR2 is FQNEAQ (reference sequence). The CDR3 sequence is 13 residues long. The CDR3 here is CSSSSLSSYEQYF. CDR3 bases: TGTTCCAGCTCCTCTCTAAGCTCCTACGAGCAGTACTTC.

This clone was seen once. V usage is TRBV2 and J usage is TRBJ2-5; D is unresolved. CDR1 and CDR2 from the germline V gene are SNHLY and FYNNEI. The CDR3 loop spans 12 amino acids. V was shortened by 3 bases and J by 5 bases, with 7 bases between the two germline ends. The CDR3: CASSETTETQYF. In DNA form, the CDR3 reads TGTGCCAGCAGTGAGACAACGGAGACCCAGTACTTC. The full variable domain, its missing parts supplied by reference TRBV2 and TRBJ2-5, is EPEVTQTPSHQVTQMGQEVILRCVPISNHLYFYWYRQILGQKVEFLVSFYNNEISEKSEIFDDQFSVERPDGSNFTLKIRSTKLEDSAMYFCASSETTETQYFGPGTRLLVL.

The chain employs TRBV7-3 and TRBJ2-1; tentatively, D is TRBD2 (6 bases). V gave up 5 bases and J gave up 4 bases, with 21 bases separating them. The CDR3 covers 17 residues. From germline, CDR1 is SGHTA and CDR2 FQGTGA. As DNA, the CDR3 is TGTGCCAGCAGCCCCGGACTACCCTTTGCCGGGTACAATGAGCAGTTCTTC. Its protein product is CASSPGLPFAGYNEQFF.

This clone was seen a handful of times. The chain uses TRBV6-5 and TRBJ2-7, with D unclear. The CDR3 length is 13 residues. The germline CDR1 and CDR2 sequences are MNHEY and SVGAGI. The V end lost 2 bases, the J end lost 5 bases, and 10 bases lay between the germline ends. The CDR3 spells CASSYGQSNEQYF. The CDR3 DNA reads TGTGCCAGCAGTTACGGGCAGTCCAACGAGCAGTACTTC.

The chain combines TRBV11-1 with TRBJ2-2; possible D gene TRBD2, 6 bases. Trimming took off 4 bases at V and 6 bases at J, with 9 bases between the two ends. CDR1 is SGHAT and CDR2 is FQDESV in the germline V gene (reference sequence). The CDR3 spans 13 residues. The CDR3 loop reads CASSSGSSGELFF. CDR3 DNA: TGTGCCAGCAGCTCCGGGAGTTCCGGGGAGCTGTTTTTT.

This rearrangement joins TRBV19 to TRBJ1-2, with D possibly matching TRBD1 (5 bases). Deletions cut 6 bases from V and 7 bases from J, with 15 bases between. Germline loops: CDR1 LNHDA, CDR2 SQIVND (reference sequence). The CDR3 contains 13 residues. CDR3 residues: CASSPGQMSGYTF. The CDR3, as DNA: TGTGCCAGTAGCCCTGGACAAATGAGTGGCTACACCTTC.

This chain joins TRBV7-8 and TRBJ2-7, with D perhaps matching TRBD2 (5 bases). The CDR3 contains 14 residues. Trimming left V 5 bases short and J 6 bases short, with 17 bases between. Germline CDR1 and CDR2: SGHVS and FQNEAQ. CDR3 in amino acids: CASSPTVGVAEQYF. The CDR3 coding sequence is TGTGCCAGCAGCCCGACGGTGGGAGTAGCCGAGCAGTACTTC.

The chain recombines TRBV5-1 with TRBJ2-5; tentative D call: TRBD2 (6 bases). This CDR3 has 14 residues. Trimming left V 4 bases short and J 1 base short, with 11 bases between. Germline assignment: CDR1 SGHRS and CDR2 YFSETQ. CDR3 protein: CASSQPGLQETQYF. The CDR3 coding sequence is TGCGCCAGCAGCCAACCGGGACTCCAAGAGACCCAGTACTTC.

The rearrangement joins TRBV11-2 to TRBJ2-7; TRBD2 aligns across 7 bases. The germline gives CDR1 SGHAT, CDR2 FQNNGV. CDR3 size: 15 residues. V lost 1 base to trimming and J lost 2 bases; unmatched junction nucleotides: 5. The CDR3 loop reads CASSLVGGGTYEQYF. The CDR3 DNA reads TGTGCCAGCAGCTTAGTTGGGGGAGGGACCTACGAGCAGTACTTC.

This clone was picked up one time. CDR3 DNA: TGTGCCAGCAGCTCCCGGGGGGACAGGGGGTCAGAGACCCAGTACTTC. Encoded protein: CASSSRGDRGSETQYF. The chain carries TRBV7-9 and TRBJ2-5; 11 bases map to TRBD1. The CDR3 has 16 residues. From germline, CDR1 is SEHNR and CDR2 FQNEAQ (reference sequence). Trimming took 4 bases from V and 4 from J; bases not matched to a gene: 8.